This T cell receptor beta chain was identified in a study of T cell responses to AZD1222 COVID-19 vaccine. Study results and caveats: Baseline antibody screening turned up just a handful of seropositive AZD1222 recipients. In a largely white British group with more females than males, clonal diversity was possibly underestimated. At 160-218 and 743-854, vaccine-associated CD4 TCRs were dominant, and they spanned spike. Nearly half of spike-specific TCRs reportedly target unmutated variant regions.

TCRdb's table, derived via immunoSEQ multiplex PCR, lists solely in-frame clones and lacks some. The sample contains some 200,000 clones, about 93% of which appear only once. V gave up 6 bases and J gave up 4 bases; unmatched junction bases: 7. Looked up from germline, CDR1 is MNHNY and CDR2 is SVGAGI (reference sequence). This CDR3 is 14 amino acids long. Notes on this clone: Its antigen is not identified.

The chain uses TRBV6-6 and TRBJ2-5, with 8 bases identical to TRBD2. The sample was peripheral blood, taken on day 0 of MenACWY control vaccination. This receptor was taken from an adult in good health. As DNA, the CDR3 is TGTGCCAGCAGAACGGGGGGGATCGGAGAGACCCAGTACTTC. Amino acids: CASRTGGIGETQYF.